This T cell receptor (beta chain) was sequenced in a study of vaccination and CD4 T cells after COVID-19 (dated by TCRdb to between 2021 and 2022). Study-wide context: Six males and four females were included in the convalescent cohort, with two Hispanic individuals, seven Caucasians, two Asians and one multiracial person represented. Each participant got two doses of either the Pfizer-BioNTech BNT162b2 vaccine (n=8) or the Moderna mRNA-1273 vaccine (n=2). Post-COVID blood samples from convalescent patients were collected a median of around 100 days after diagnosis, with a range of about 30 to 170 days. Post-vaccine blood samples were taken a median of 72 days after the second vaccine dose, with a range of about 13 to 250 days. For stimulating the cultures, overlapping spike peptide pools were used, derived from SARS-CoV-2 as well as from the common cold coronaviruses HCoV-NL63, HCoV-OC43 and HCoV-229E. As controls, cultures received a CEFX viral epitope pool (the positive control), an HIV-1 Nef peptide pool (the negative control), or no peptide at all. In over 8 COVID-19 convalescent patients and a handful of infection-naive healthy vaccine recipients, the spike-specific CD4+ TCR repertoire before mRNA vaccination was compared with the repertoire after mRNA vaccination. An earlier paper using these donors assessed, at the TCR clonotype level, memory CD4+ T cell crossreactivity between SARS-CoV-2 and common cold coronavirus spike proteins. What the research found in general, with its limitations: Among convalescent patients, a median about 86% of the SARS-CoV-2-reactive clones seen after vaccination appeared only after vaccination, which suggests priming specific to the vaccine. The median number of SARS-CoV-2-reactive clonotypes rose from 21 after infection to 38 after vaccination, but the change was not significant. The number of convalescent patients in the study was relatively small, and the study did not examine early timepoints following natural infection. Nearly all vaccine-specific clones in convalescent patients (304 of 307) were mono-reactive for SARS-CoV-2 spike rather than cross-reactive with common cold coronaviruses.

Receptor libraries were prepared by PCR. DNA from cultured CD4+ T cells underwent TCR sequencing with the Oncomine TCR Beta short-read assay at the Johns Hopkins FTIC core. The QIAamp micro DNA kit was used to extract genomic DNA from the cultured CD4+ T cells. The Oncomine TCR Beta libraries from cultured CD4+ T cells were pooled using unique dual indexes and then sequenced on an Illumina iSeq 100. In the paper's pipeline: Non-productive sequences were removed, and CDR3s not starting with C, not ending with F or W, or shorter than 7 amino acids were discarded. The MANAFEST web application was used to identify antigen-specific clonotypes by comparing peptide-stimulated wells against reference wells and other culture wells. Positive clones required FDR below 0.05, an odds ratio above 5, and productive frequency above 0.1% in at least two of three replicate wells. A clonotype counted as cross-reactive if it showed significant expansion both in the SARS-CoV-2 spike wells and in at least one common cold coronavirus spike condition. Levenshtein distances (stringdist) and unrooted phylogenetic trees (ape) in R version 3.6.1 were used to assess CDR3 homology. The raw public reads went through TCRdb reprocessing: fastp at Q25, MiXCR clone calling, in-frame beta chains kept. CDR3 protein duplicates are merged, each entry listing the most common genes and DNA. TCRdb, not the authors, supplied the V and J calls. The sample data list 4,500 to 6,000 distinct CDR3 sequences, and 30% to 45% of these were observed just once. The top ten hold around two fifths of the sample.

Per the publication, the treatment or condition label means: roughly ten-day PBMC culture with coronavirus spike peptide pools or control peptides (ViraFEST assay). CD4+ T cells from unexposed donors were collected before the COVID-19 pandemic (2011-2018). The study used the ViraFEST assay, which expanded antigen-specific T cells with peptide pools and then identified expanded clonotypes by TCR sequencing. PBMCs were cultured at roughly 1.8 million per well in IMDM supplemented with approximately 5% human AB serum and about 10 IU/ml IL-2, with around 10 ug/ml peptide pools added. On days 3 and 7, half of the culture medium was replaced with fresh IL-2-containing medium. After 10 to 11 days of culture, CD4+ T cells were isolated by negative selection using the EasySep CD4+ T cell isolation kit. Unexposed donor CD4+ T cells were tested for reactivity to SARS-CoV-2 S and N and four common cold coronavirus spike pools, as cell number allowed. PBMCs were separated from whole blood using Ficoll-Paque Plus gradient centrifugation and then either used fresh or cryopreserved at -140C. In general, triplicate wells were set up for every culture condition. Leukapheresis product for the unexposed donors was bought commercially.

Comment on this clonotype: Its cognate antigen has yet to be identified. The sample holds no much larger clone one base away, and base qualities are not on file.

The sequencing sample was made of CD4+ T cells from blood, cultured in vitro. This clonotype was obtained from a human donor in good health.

The sequenced DNA is TGTGCCAGTAGTTTCGAATGGGACAGGGGGGGAGATCAGCCCCAGCATTTT. This encodes CASSFEWDRGGDQPQHF. The chain was built from TRBV19 and TRBJ1-5, with TRBD1 identical over 11 junction bases. Looking up the germline V gene (reference sequence) yields CDR1 LNHDA and CDR2 SQIVND. Trimming takes 5 bases off V and 5 bases off J; junction bases not matched to a gene: 11. Measured from the cysteine to the phenylalanine, the CDR3 is 17 residues long. CDR3 DNA is the only sequence kept; it has 51 bases, read in frame from the first base.